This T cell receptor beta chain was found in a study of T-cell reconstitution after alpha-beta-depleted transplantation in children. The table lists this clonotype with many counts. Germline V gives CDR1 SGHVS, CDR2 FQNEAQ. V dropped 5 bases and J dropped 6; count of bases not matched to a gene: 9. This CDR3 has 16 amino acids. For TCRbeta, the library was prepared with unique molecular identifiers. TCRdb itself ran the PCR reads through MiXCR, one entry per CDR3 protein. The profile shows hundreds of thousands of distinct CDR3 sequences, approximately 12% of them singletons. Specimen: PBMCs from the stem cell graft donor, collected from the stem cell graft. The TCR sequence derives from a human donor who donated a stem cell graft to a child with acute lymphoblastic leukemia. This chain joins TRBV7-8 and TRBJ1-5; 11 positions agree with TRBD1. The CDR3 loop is CASSTQPGQGGQPQHF. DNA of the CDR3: TGTGCCAGCAGCACACAACCGGGACAGGGGGGTCAGCCCCAGCATTTT.